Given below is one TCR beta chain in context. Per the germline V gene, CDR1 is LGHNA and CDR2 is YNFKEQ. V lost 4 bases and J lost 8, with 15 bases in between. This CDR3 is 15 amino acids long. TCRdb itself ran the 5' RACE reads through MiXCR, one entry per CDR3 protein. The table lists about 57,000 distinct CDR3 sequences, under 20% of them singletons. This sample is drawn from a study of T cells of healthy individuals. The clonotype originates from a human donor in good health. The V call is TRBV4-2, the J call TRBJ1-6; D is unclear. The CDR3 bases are TGTGCCAGCAGCCCTACTGCCGTTTCGCATTCACCCCTCCACTTT. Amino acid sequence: CASSPTAVSHSPLHF.